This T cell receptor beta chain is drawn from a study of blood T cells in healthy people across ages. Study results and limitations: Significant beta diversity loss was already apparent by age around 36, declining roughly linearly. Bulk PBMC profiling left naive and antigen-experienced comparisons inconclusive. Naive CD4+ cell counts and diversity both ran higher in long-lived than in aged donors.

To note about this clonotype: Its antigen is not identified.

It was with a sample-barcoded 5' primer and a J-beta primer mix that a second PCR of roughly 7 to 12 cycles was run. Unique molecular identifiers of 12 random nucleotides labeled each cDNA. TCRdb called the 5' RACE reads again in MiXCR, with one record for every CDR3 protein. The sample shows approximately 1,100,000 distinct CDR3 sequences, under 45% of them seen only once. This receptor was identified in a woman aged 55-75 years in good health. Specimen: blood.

In DNA form, the CDR3 reads TGTGCCAGCACCAACGGCGGGGCTAGCGGGGCCTCCTACGAGCAGTACTTC. Residues: CASTNGGASGASYEQYF. The chain carries TRBV6-2 or TRBV6-3 and TRBJ2-7; 9 bases are a match to TRBD2. V shed 7 bases and J 0 bases; nucleotides not matched to a gene: 13. Per the germline V gene, CDR1 is MNHEY and CDR2 is SVGEGT. The CDR3 extends over 17 amino acids.